These 13 T cell receptor beta chains were sequenced from one sample in a study of blood T cells in healthy people across ages. A sample-barcoded 5' primer and a J-beta primer mix were used in a second PCR of roughly 6 to 11 cycles. One entry per CDR3 protein results from TCRdb running MiXCR on the 5' RACE reads. The profile covers fewer than 1,200,000 distinct CDR3 sequences, with 20% to 25% appearing a single time and 0.65% to 0.75% taken by the ten largest. This sample also belongs to another study, concerning T cells of mothers and their children.

The sequenced material came from blood. Receptors originate from a girl between 2 and 10 years old in good health.

This clonotype was seen more than once but under ten times. The chain combines TRBV20-1 with TRBJ2-1; 7 bases line up with TRBD2. The CDR3 extends over 12 amino acids. Germline V gene lookup returns CDR1 DFQATT and CDR2 SNEGSKA (reference sequence). V trimming: 6 bases; J trimming: 10 bases; junction bases outside the gene matches: 9. The CDR3 spells CSARQGLTEQFF. The CDR3 coding sequence is TGCAGTGCACGCCAGGGACTAACCGAGCAGTTCTTC.

This clonotype was seen at least ten times. This chain joins TRBV4-1 and TRBJ1-1; 8 bases line up with TRBD1. Per the germline V gene, CDR1 is MGHRA and CDR2 is YSYEKL. The CDR3 is 13 amino acids. Trimming removed 3 bases from V and 3 bases from J; junction bases left unmatched: 0. CDR3 DNA: TGCGCCAGCAGCCAGGACAGGGACACTGAAGCTTTCTTT. Protein: CASSQDRDTEAFF.

The chain recombines TRBV4-2 with TRBJ2-1; D unresolved. This CDR3 is built from 16 residues. The V gene lost 0 bases and the J gene lost 1 base, with 10 bases spanning the gap. The germline V gene has CDR1 LGHNA and CDR2 YNFKEQ. CDR3 sequence reads: CASSQDRSESYNEQFF. The CDR3 DNA reads as TGTGCCAGCAGCCAAGACCGTTCGGAGTCCTACAATGAGCAGTTCTTC.

This clonotype was picked up a small number of times. The chain links TRBV6-1 to TRBJ1-1; D ambiguous. Germline values: CDR1 MNHNS, CDR2 SASEGT. The CDR3 covers 16 residues. V shed 5 bases and J shed 0 bases, with 16 bases lying between them. The CDR3 DNA follows: TGTGCCAGCAGTCTGGGAAATGGGGTATTGAACACTGAAGCTTTCTTT. This gives the protein CASSLGNGVLNTEAFF.

This chain connects TRBV14 to TRBJ1-2; a possible D gene is TRBD1 (5 bases). The germline V gene has CDR1 SGHDN and CDR2 FVKESK. The CDR3 extends over 14 amino acids. V was shortened by 2 bases and J by 10 bases, with 17 bases between the two germline ends. The CDR3 DNA sequence: TGTGCCAGCAGCCAACTCGTAGACGGCGGGGCCTACACCTTC. Its protein is CASSQLVDGGAYTF. The complete variable domain, with remaining parts taken from reference TRBV14 and TRBJ1-2, reads EAGVTQFPSHSVIEKGQTVTLRCDPISGHDNLYWYRRVMGKEIKFLLHFVKESKQDESGMPNNRFLAERTGGTYSTLKVQPAELEDSGVYFCASSQLVDGGAYTFGSGTRLTVV.

This clonotype was observed many times. The chain carries TRBV7-9 and TRBJ2-6; 8 nucleotides agree with TRBD1. V lost 5 bases, J lost 0 bases, and 12 bases stayed unmatched. Germline V CDR1 and CDR2: SEHNR, FQNEAQ (reference sequence). The CDR3 has 19 residues. CDR3 sequence reads: CASSGRPGQANSGANVLTF. The CDR3 DNA reads TGTGCCAGCAGCGGGAGACCGGGACAGGCAAACTCTGGGGCCAACGTCCTGACTTTC. The variable domain in full, with the rest retrieved from reference TRBV7-9 and TRBJ2-6, is DTGVSQNPRHKITKRGQNVTFRCDPISEHNRLYWYRQTLGQGPEFLTYFQNEAQLEKSRLLSDRFSAERPKGSFSTLEIQRTEQGDSAMYLCASSGRPGQANSGANVLTFGAGSRLTVL.

This clonotype was detected a few times. This CDR3 reads CSSLAGAYNEQFF. As DNA, the CDR3 is TGCAGCTCCTTAGCGGGAGCATACAATGAGCAGTTCTTC. This rearrangement joins TRBV29-1 to TRBJ2-1; 9 nucleotides agree with TRBD2. V was pared by 8 bases and J by 4 bases, with 6 bases of the junction left unmatched. The CDR3 spans 13 residues. The V gene's germline CDR1 is SQVTM and CDR2 ANQGSEA.

V usage is TRBV28 and J usage is TRBJ2-3; 8 bases map to TRBD2. Germline-derived CDR1 and CDR2 are MDHEN and SYDVKM. Trimming cost V 8 bases and J 4 bases; bases outside gene matches: 5. This CDR3 has 13 amino acids. In nucleotides, the CDR3 is TGTGCCAGCCAGCGGGAGCTCCCAGATACGCAGTATTTT. It translates to CASQRELPDTQYF. Full variable domain (missing parts from reference TRBV28 and TRBJ2-3): DVKVTQSSRYLVKRTGEKVFLECVQDMDHENMFWYRQDPGLGLRLIYFSYDVKMKEKGDIPEGYSVSREKKERFSLILESASTNQTSMYLCASQRELPDTQYFGPGTRLTVL.

CDR3 bases: TGTGCCAGCAGCCCCTCCGCGGGCCTGAAGCAGTTCTTC. It is translated as CASSPSAGLKQFF. The V call is TRBV3-1, the J call TRBJ2-1; D is possibly TRBD2 (5 bases). The CDR3 is 13 residues long. The ends were cut back, 4 bases at V and 11 bases at J, with 15 bases in the middle. Looked up from germline, CDR1 is LGHDT and CDR2 is YNNKEL (reference sequence).

The chain uses TRBV29-1 and TRBJ2-7, with unresolved D. Germline V gives CDR1 SQVTM, CDR2 ANQGSEA. V lost 7 bases and J lost 2, with 15 bases in between. There are 13 residues in the CDR3. The CDR3 loop reads CSAQSSTTYEQYF. CDR3 coding DNA: TGCAGCGCTCAATCTTCTACAACCTACGAGCAGTACTTC.

This clonotype was counted at least ten times. This chain links TRBV5-1 with TRBJ2-7; D might be TRBD1 (6 bases). This CDR3 has 13 residues. Per germline, CDR1 SGHRS and CDR2 YFSETQ. V was trimmed by 5 bases and J by 5 bases, leaving 14 bases between them. CDR3 loop: CASRKAGDDEQYF. CDR3 sequence (DNA): TGCGCCAGCAGGAAGGCAGGGGACGACGAGCAGTACTTC.

This clonotype was found a few times. The rearrangement uses TRBV7-9 and TRBJ2-1, with unresolved D. Gene TRBJ2-7 matches the end of the DNA better, so the J call may be wrong. This CDR3 contains 13 residues. Germline-derived CDR1 and CDR2 are SEHNR and FQNEAQ (reference sequence). The DNA for the CDR3 is TGTGCCAGCAGCACGGATCTTCTCTACGAGCAGTACTTC. It codes for CASSTDLLYEQYF.

This clonotype was seen more than once but under ten times. The J gene is TRBJ2-3, the V gene TRBV10-3; D ambiguous. V lost 10 bases to trimming and J lost 7 bases, with 21 bases between them. Germline V gives CDR1 ENHRY, CDR2 SYGVKD. There are 14 residues in the CDR3. The CDR3 DNA follows: TGTGCCACCGAGTCCACCCGTGACTCGAATACGCAGTATTTT. Encoded protein: CATESTRDSNTQYF.